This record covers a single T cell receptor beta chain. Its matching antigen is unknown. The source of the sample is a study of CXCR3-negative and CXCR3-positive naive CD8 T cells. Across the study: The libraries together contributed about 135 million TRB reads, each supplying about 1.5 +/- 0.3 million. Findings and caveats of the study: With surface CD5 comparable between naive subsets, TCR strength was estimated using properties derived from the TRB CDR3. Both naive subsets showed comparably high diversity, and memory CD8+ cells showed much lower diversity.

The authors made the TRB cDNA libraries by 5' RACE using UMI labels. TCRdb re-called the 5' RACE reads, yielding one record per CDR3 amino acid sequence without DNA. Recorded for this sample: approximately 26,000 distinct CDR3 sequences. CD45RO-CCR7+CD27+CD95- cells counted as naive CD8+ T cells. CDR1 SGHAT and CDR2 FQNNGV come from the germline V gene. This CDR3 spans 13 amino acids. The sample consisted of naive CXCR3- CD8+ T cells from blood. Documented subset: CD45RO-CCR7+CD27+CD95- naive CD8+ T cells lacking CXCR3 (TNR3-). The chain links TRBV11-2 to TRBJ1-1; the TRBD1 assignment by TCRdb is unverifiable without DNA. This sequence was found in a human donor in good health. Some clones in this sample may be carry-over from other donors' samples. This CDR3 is CASSLSGTAEAFF. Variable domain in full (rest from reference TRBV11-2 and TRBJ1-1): EAGVAQSPRYKIIEKRQSVAFWCNPISGHATLYWYQQILGQGPKLLIQFQNNGVVDDSQLPKDRFSAERLKGVDSTLKIQPAKLEDSAVYLCASSLSGTAEAFFGQGTRLTVV.